The present T cell receptor (beta chain) was sequenced within a study of patients and donors after allogeneic stem cell transplantation. Each CDR3 protein is one row after TCRdb ran MiXCR on the RT-PCR reads. This table holds 70,000 to 100,000 distinct CDR3 sequences, approximately 5% found once. The CDR3 is 14 amino acids. V was shortened by 5 bases and J by 2 bases, with 9 bases between the two germline ends. CDR1 is SNHLY and CDR2 is FYNNEI in the germline V gene. This clonotype has a count of ten or more. The receptor's source is a human donor who was either an allogeneic HSCT recipient or a stem cell or donor lymphocyte infusion donor (not recorded which). It is not recorded whose cells these are; they may come from a transplant donor. The specimen sequenced was blood, either unsorted or a sorted T cell fraction (not recorded which). The rearrangement joins TRBV2 to TRBJ2-2, with unresolved D. Here the CDR3 reads CASSLRPNTGELFF. For the CDR3, the DNA is TGTGCCAGCAGTCTCCGCCCCAACACCGGGGAGCTGTTTTTT.